This is a list of T cell receptor beta chains from one sample in a study of shared clonotypes between healthy human individuals. Assay used: immunoSEQ multiplex PCR; TCRdb lists only in-frame clones, some missing. The sample consists of 2.3 million or so clones, 85% to 95% of them appearing once. The specimen sequenced was naive CD4+ T cells from PBMCs. The source of these receptors is a man aged 18 to 30 in good health. Some clones in this sample may be carry-over from other donors' samples. CDR3s include the opening cysteine and the closing phenylalanine or tryptophan.

V: TRBV28; J: TRBJ1-5; CDR3: CASSLPRDRYQPQHF
V: TRBV6-6; J: TRBJ2-7; CDR3: CASSRVAGPYEQYF
V: TRBV30; J: TRBJ1-1; CDR3: CAWSFDTLTEAFF
V: TRBV6-1; J: TRBJ1-5; CDR3: CASSEYERGLGQPQHF
V: TRBV2; J: TRBJ2-5; CDR3: CASSGDGGRETQYF
V: TRBV9; J: TRBJ2-3; CDR3: CASSVVTAGDTQYF
V: TRBV18; J: TRBJ1-2; CDR3: CASSRDLTYGYTF
V: TRBV25-1; J: TRBJ1-1; CDR3: CASRTDRGPPEAFF
V: TRBV29-1; J: TRBJ2-5; CDR3: CSGDRLQETQYF
V: TRBV6-6; J: TRBJ2-4; CDR3: CASSKDRGANIQYF
V: TRBV25-1; J: TRBJ2-3; CDR3: CASTKGSGTSTDTQYF
V: TRBV7-2; J: TRBJ2-4; CDR3: CASSPSPAGGLPKNIQYF
V: TRBV28; J: TRBJ1-4; CDR3: CASSSRPRATNEKLFF
V: TRBV7-8; J: TRBJ2-6; CDR3: CASSPGGYSGANVLTF
V: TRBV18; J: TRBJ1-5; CDR3: CASSPDKGGNQPQHF
V: TRBV7-6; J: TRBJ1-5; CDR3: CASSPEAASVYSNQPQHF
V: TRBV28; J: TRBJ1-4; CDR3: CASSSGPWGEKLFF
V: TRBV5-1; J: TRBJ1-2; CDR3: CASSRWTGPGGNYGYTF
V: TRBV5-5; J: TRBJ2-6; CDR3: CASSPNPVASGANVLTF
V: TRBV6-1; J: TRBJ1-1; CDR3: CASGTYRDTEAFF
V: TRBV25-1; J: TRBJ2-2; CDR3: CASSETGARPGELFF
V: TRBV29-1; J: TRBJ1-1; CDR3: CSVRQGMNTEAFF
V: TRBV5-1; J: TRBJ2-1; CDR3: CASSLGGGPTYNEQFF